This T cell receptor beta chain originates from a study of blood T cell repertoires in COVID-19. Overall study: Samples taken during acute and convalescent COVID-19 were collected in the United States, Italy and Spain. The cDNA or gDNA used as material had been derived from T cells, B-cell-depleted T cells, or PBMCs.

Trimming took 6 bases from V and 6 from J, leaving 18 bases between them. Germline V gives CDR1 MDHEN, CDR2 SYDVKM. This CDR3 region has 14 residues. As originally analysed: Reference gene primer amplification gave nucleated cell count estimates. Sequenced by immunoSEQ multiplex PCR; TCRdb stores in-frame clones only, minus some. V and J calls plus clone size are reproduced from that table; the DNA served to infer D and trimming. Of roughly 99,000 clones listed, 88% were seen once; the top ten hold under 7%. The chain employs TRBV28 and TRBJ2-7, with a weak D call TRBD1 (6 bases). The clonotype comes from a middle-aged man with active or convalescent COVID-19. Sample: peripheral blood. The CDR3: CASSPAGTIFEQYF. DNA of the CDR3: TGTGCCAGCAGCCCCGCCGGGACAATCTTCGAGCAGTACTTC.